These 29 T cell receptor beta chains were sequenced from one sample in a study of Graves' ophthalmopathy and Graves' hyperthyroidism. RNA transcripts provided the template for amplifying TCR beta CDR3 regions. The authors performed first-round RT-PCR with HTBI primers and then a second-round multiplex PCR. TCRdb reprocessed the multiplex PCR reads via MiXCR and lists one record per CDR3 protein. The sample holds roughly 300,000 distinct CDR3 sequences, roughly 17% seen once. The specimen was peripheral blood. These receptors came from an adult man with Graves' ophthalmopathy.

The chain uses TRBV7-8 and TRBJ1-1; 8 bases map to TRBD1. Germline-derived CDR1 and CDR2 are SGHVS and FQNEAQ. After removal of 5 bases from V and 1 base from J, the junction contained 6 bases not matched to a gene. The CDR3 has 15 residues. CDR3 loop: CASSPYTGGNTEAFF. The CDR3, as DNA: TGTGCCAGCAGCCCATATACAGGGGGGAACACTGAAGCTTTCTTT.

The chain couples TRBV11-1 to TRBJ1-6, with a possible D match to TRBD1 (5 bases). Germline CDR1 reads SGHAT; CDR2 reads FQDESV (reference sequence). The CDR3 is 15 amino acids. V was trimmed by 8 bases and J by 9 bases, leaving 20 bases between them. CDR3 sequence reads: CASAPEGPRSSPLHF. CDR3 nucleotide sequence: TGTGCCAGCGCCCCTGAGGGGCCCCGTTCTTCACCCCTCCACTTT.

The CDR3 nucleotides read TGTGCCTGGAGTGCGTCACTAGCGGGGGGACCCACCGGGGAGCTGTTTTTT. Translated, it gives CAWSASLAGGPTGELFF. The chain has TRBV30 and TRBJ2-2, with 12 bases fitting TRBD2. CDR3 length: 17 amino acids. Germline V CDR1 and CDR2: GTSNPN, SVGIG (reference sequence). Germline trimming cut 1 base from V and 4 bases from J; bases unmatched to any gene: 7.

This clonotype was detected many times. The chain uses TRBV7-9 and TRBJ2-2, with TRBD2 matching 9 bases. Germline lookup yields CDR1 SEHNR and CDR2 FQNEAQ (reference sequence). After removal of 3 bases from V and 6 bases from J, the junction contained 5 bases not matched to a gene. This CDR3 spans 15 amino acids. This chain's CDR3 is CASSFSGGIAGELFF. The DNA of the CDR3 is TGTGCCAGCAGCTTTAGCGGGGGAATCGCCGGGGAGCTGTTTTTT.

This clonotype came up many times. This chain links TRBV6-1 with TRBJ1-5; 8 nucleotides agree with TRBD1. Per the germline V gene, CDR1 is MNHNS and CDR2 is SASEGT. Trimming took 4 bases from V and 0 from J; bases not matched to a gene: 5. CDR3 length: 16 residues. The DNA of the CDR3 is TGTGCCAGCAGTGCGGGGACAGGTTATAGCAATCAGCCCCAGCATTTT. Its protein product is CASSAGTGYSNQPQHF.

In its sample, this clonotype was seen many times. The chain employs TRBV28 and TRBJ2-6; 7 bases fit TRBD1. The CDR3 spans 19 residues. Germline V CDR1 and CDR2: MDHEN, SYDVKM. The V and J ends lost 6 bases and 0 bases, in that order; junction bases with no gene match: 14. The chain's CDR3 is CASRSRDRRNPSGANVLTF. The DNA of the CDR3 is TGTGCCAGCAGGTCACGGGACAGACGAAACCCCTCTGGGGCCAACGTCCTGACTTTC.

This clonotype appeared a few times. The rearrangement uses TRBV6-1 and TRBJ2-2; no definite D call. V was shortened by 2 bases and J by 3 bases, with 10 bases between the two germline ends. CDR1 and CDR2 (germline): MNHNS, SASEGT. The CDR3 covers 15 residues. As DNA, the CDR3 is TGTGCCAGCAGTGAAAGGGTCGCTCACACCGGGGAGCTGTTTTTT. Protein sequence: CASSERVAHTGELFF.

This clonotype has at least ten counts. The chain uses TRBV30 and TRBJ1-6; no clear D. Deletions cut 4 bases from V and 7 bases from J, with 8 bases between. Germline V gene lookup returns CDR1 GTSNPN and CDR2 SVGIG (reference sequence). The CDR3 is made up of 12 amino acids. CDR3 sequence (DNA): TGTGCCTGGAACCCCGGGAATTCACCCCTCCACTTT. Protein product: CAWNPGNSPLHF.

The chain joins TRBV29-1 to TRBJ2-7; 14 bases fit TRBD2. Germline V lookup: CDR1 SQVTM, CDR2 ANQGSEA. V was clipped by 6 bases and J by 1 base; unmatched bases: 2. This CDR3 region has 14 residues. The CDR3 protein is CSVRTSGGSYEQYF. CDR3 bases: TGCAGCGTGAGGACTAGCGGGGGGTCCTACGAGCAGTACTTC.

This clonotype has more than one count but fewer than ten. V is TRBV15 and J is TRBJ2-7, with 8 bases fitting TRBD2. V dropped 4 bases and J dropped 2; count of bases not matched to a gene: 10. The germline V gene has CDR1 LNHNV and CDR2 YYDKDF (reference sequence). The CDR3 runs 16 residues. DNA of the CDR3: TGTGCCACCAGCACAATTGATAGCGGGGCCGCCTACGAGCAGTACTTC. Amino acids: CATSTIDSGAAYEQYF.

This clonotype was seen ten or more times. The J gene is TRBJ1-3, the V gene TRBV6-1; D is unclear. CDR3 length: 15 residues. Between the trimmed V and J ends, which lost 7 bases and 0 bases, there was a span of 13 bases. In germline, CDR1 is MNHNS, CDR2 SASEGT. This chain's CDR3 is CASTRDPGSGNTIYF. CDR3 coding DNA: TGTGCCAGCACGCGAGACCCTGGCTCTGGAAACACCATATATTTT.

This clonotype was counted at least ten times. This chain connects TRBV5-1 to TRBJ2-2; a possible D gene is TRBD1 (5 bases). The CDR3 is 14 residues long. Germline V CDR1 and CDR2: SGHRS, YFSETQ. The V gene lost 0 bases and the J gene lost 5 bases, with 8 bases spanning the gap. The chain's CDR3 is CASSLGGQTGELFF. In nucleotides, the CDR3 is TGCGCCAGCAGCTTGGGGGGCCAAACCGGGGAGCTGTTTTTT.

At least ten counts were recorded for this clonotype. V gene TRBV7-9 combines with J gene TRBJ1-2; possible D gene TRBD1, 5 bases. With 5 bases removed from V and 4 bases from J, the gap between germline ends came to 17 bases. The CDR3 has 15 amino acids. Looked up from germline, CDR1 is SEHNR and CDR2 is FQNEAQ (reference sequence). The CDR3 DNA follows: TGTGCCAGCAGCGGCTGGGGCTCTGAGGGCTATGGCTACACCTTC. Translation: CASSGWGSEGYGYTF.

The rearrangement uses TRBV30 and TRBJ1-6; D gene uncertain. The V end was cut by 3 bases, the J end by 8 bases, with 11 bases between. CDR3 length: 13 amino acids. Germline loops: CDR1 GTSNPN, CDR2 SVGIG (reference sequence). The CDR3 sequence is CAWRKVSDSPLHF. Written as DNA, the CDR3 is TGTGCCTGGAGAAAGGTGTCGGATTCACCCCTCCACTTT.

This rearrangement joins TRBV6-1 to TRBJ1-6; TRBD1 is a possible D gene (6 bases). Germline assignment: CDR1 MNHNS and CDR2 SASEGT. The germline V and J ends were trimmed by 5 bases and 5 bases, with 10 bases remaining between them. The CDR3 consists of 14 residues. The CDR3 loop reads CASSRTANNSPLHF. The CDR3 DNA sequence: TGTGCCAGCAGTCGGACAGCGAATAATTCACCCCTCCACTTT.

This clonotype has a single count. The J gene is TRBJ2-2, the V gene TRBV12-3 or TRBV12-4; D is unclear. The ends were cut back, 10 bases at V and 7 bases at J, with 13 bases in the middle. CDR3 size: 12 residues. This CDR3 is CAIKNLGGELFF. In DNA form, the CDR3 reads TGTGCCATCAAGAATCTGGGCGGGGAGCTGTTTTTT.

This CDR3 reads CASSSGGANTYEQYF. The CDR3 bases are TGTGCCAGCAGTTCTGGTGGGGCCAATACCTACGAGCAGTACTTC. The rearrangement uses TRBV12-3 or TRBV12-4 and TRBJ2-7; possibly TRBD1 for D (5 bases). Deletions cut 4 bases from V and 2 bases from J, with 15 bases between. The CDR3 has 15 amino acids.

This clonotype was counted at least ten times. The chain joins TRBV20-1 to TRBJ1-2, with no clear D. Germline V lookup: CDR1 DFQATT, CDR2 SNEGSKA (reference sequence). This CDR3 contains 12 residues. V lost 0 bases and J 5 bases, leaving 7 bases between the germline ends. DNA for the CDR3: TGCAGTGCTAGAGATGAAACATATGGCTACACCTTC. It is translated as CSARDETYGYTF.

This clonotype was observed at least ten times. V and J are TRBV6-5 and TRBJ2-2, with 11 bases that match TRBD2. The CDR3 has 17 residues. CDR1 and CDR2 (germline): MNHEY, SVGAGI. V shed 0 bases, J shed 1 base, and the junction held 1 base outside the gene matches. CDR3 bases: TGTGCCAGCAGTTACTCGACTAGCGGGGAGAACACCGGGGAGCTGTTTTTT. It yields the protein CASSYSTSGENTGELFF.

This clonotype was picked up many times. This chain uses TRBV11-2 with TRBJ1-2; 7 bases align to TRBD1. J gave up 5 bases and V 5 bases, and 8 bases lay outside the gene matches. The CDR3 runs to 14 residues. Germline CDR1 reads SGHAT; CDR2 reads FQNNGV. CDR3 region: CASSKVGGGYGYTF. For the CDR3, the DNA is TGTGCCAGCAGCAAAGTAGGGGGCGGGTATGGCTACACCTTC.

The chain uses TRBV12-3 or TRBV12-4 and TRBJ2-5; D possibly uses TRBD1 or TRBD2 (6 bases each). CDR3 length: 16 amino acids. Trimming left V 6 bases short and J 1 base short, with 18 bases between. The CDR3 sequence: CASSPVGGSTQETQYF. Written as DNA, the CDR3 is TGTGCCAGCAGCCCCGTGGGGGGCAGCACCCAAGAGACCCAGTACTTC.

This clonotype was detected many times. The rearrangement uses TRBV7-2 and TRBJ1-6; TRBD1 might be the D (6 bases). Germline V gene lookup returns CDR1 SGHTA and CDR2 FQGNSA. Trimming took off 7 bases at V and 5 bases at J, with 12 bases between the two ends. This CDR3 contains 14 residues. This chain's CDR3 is CASTGQRDNSPLHF. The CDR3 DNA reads TGTGCCAGCACCGGACAGCGGGATAATTCACCCCTCCACTTT.

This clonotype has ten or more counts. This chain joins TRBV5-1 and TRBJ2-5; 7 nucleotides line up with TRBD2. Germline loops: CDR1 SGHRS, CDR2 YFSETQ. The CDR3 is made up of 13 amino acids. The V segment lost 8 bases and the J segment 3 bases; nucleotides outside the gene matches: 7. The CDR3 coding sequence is TGCGCCAGACCCCTGGGGGGGAAAGAGACCCAGTACTTC. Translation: CARPLGGKETQYF.

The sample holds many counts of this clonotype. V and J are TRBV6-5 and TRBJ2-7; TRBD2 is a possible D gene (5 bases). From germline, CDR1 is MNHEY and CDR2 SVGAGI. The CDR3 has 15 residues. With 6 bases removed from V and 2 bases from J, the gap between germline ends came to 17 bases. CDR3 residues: CASSYTAGLPYEQYF. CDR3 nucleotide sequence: TGTGCCAGCAGCTACACGGCAGGACTTCCCTACGAGCAGTACTTC.

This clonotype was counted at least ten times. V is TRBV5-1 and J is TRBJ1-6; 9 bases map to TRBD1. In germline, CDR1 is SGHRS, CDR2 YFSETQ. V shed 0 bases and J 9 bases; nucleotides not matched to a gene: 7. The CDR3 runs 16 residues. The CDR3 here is CASSLDPGQGSSPLHF. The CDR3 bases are TGCGCCAGCAGCTTGGATCCGGGACAGGGAAGTTCACCCCTCCACTTT.

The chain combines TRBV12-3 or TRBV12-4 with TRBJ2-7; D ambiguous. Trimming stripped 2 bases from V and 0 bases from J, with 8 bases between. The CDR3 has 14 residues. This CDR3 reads CASSLRLISYEQYF. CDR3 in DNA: TGTGCCAGCAGTTTAAGATTGATCTCCTACGAGCAGTACTTC.

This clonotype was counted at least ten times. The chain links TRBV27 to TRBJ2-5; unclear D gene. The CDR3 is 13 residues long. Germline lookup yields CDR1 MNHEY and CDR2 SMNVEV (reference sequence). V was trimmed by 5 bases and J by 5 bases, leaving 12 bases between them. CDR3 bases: TGTGCCAGCAGTCCTGGCCCCCTGGAGACCCAGTACTTC. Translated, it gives CASSPGPLETQYF.

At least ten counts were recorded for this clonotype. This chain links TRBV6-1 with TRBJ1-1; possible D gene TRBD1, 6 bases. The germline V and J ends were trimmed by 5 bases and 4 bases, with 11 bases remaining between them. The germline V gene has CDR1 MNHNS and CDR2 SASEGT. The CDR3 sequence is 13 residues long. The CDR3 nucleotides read TGTGCCAGCAGTACAGGGTTGGCCACTGAAGCTTTCTTT. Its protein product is CASSTGLATEAFF.

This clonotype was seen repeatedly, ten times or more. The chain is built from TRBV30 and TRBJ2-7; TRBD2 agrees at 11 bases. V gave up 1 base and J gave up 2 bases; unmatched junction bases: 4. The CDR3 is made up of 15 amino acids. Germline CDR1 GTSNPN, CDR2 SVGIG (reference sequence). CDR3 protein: CAWSAGTSGPYEQYF. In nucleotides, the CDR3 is TGTGCCTGGAGTGCCGGGACTAGCGGCCCCTACGAGCAGTACTTC.